These 14 T cell receptor beta chains share one sample of origin, sequenced in a study of blood T cell repertoires in COVID-19. Only in-frame clones appear in the TCRdb table, and some are missing; sequencing was by immunoSEQ multiplex PCR. This table has some 300,000 clones, 88% appearing once. Sequenced: PBMCs or T cells enriched from blood (not recorded which). The receptor source for this set is a woman aged 55 to 70 in a cohort exposed to, infected with or recovered from COVID-19 (not recorded which).

V is TRBV5-1 and J is TRBJ1-1; D may be TRBD1 (6 bases). The CDR3 contains 15 residues. Germline loops: CDR1 SGHRS, CDR2 YFSETQ. The V end lost 4 bases, the J end lost 5 bases, and 18 bases lay between the germline ends. The CDR3 DNA follows: TGCGCCAGCAGCGGTAACAGGGAATGGGCAACTGAAGCTTTCTTT. Translation: CASSGNREWATEAFF.

This sequence joins TRBV19 and TRBJ2-2, with 7 bases matching TRBD1. Per germline, CDR1 LNHDA and CDR2 SQIVND (reference sequence). Trimming removed 6 bases from V and 2 bases from J; junction bases left unmatched: 3. The CDR3 loop spans 14 amino acids. In DNA, the CDR3 is TGTGCCAGTAGAGGGGACAGCAACACCGGGGAGCTGTTTTTT. Amino acids: CASRGDSNTGELFF.

This chain connects TRBV21-1 to TRBJ2-3; the table's D call, TRBD2, was not checked against the DNA. TRBV21-1 is given as a pseudogene. This CDR3 comprises 16 residues. The CDR3 DNA follows: TGTGCCACCGGAGAGGAAACTAGCGCAATCACAGATACGCAGTATTTT. It encodes CATGEETSAITDTQYF.

In its sample, this clone was seen a few times. The CDR3: CASNDSPYEQYF. The CDR3 DNA is TGTGCCAGCAATGACAGCCCCTACGAGCAGTACTTC. The rearrangement joins TRBV28 to TRBJ2-7; tentative D call: TRBD1 (5 bases). This CDR3 has 12 residues. The germline V gene encodes CDR1 MDHEN and CDR2 SYDVKM. Trimming left V 7 bases short and J 2 bases short, with 9 bases between. Variable domain in full (rest from reference TRBV28 and TRBJ2-7): DVKVTQSSRYLVKRTGEKVFLECVQDMDHENMFWYRQDPGLGLRLIYFSYDVKMKEKGDIPEGYSVSREKKERFSLILESASTNQTSMYLCASNDSPYEQYFGPGTRLTVT.

CDR3 protein: CASSGTGSGNTIYF. The CDR3 nucleotides read TGTGCCAGCAGCGGTACAGGGTCCGGAAACACCATATATTTT. V and J are TRBV9 and TRBJ1-3; weak D call: TRBD1 (6 bases). Trimming stripped 3 bases from V and 4 bases from J, with 11 bases between. Looked up from germline, CDR1 is SGDLS and CDR2 is YYNGEE. This CDR3 is built from 14 residues.

The chain recombines TRBV5-1 with TRBJ1-1, with D possibly TRBD1 on 6 matching bases. Germline CDR1 reads SGHRS; CDR2 reads YFSETQ. V lost 6 bases and J 1 base, leaving 13 bases between the germline ends. This CDR3 is 14 amino acids long. As DNA, the CDR3 is TGCGCCAGCAAAGGAGGACAGTGGAACACTGAAGCTTTCTTT. Residues: CASKGGQWNTEAFF.

The chain is built from TRBV9 and TRBJ2-5; D may be TRBD2 (6 bases). Trimming left V 0 bases short and J 4 bases short, with 13 bases between. This CDR3 contains 15 residues. CDR1 and CDR2 from the germline V gene are SGDLS and YYNGEE. The CDR3, as DNA: TGTGCCAGCAGCGTAGAGTACGGGGGAAGAGAGACCCAGTACTTC. Translated: CASSVEYGGRETQYF.

This chain joins TRBV5-1 and TRBJ2-1; D may be TRBD1 (6 bases). In germline, CDR1 is SGHRS, CDR2 YFSETQ. The CDR3 consists of 16 residues. V lost 4 bases and J lost 5, with 19 bases in between. The CDR3 DNA sequence: TGCGCCAGCAGCAACGGGTGGGGGCAAGTTAACAATGAGCAGTTCTTC. It codes for CASSNGWGQVNNEQFF.

In this sample, this clone turned up once. The chain joins TRBV2 to TRBJ1-4, with D possibly being TRBD1 (6 bases). The V end was cut by 6 bases, the J end by 5 bases, with 13 bases between. The germline CDR1 and CDR2 sequences are SNHLY and FYNNEI. The CDR3 consists of 14 residues. CDR3 sequence (DNA): TGTGCCAGCAGGACGAGACAGGCGAATGAAAAACTGTTTTTT. It codes for CASRTRQANEKLFF.

The rearrangement uses TRBV11-1 and TRBJ2-7; maybe TRBD1 (6 bases). Trimming took off 0 bases at V and 3 bases at J, with 18 bases between the two ends. Germline V lookup: CDR1 SGHAT, CDR2 FQDESV (reference sequence). The CDR3 runs to 17 residues. CDR3: CASSLAPQGPLFYEQYF. DNA of the CDR3: TGTGCCAGCAGCTTAGCCCCCCAGGGGCCCCTATTCTACGAGCAGTACTTC.

J is TRBJ1-2 and V is TRBV5-1; D is unclear. CDR1 is SGHRS and CDR2 is YFSETQ in the germline V gene. This CDR3 is 16 amino acids long. V lost 4 bases, J lost 1 base, and 17 bases lay in between. The CDR3 bases are TGCGCCAGCAGCCAAACCAAGGAGAGGTTTAACTATGGCTACACCTTC. Translated: CASSQTKERFNYGYTF.

As to this clone: At the DNA level, this CDR3 is encoded by other sequences in the same sample as well. The V and J genes are TRBV2 and TRBJ1-5; 9 nucleotides match TRBD1. Germline V gene data show CDR1 as SNHLY and CDR2 as FYNNEI. The CDR3 extends over 15 amino acids. Germline trimming cut 4 bases from V and 4 bases from J; bases unmatched to any gene: 5. The CDR3 here is CASSGGQGKNQPQHF. CDR3 nucleotides: TGTGCCAGCAGTGGGGGACAGGGAAAGAATCAGCCCCAGCATTTT.

The J gene is TRBJ2-7, the V gene TRBV12-3 or TRBV12-4; 10 nucleotides line up with TRBD2. The CDR3 totals 13 residues. J lost 4 bases, V lost 6 bases, and 3 bases had no gene match. Here the CDR3 DNA reads TGTGCCAGCAGGACTAGCGGGTCTTACGAGCAGTACTTC. This codes for CASRTSGSYEQYF.

This rearrangement joins TRBV24-1 to TRBJ1-2, with D perhaps matching TRBD1 (5 bases). CDR1 is KGHDR and CDR2 is SFDVKD in the germline V gene. Between the trimmed V and J ends, which lost 6 bases and 8 bases, there was a span of 30 bases. The CDR3 covers 18 residues. CDR3 sequence: CATSPRGRGRDPGGGYTF. CDR3 DNA: TGTGCCACCAGTCCTCGGGGACGCGGTAGAGACCCCGGAGGGGGCTACACCTTC.